These T cell receptor beta chains were read from a single sample in a study of identical twins. TCRdb itself ran the 5' RACE reads through MiXCR, one entry per CDR3 protein. The table lists roughly 690,000 distinct CDR3 sequences, approximately 6.1% of them singletons. Material: naive T cells sorted from blood. Every receptor here comes from a man younger than 35 in good health. The CDR3 runs from the conserved cysteine through the conserved F or W. A D gene is named only where the DNA matches it firmly. Rows may omit the clone size; those that give it use once, few, many or a size class.

clone_size d_call j_call v_call cdr3_nt cdr3_aa
- TRBD1 TRBJ1-2 TRBV7-8 TGTGCCAGCAGCCCCCTCCCAGGGGGCGACTATGGCTACACCTTC CASSPLPGGDYGYTF
many - TRBJ2-1 TRBV7-9 TGTGCCAGCAGGGGGGCCCTGCCTCACAATGAGCAGTTCTTC CASRGALPHNEQFF
few TRBD2 TRBJ2-7 TRBV4-2 TGTGCCAGCAGCCAAGAAACGGCGGGAGCGGTCTACGAGCAGTACTTC CASSQETAGAVYEQYF
few - TRBJ1-2 TRBV20-1 TGCAGTGCTAGACAGGGTAGTAGCTATGGCTACACCTTC CSARQGSSYGYTF
many - TRBJ2-1 TRBV20-1 TGCAGTGCTAGGGGACGCTATGAGCAGTTCTTC CSARGRYEQFF
- - TRBJ2-1 TRBV7-8 TGTGCCAGCAGCTCCCAGGGGCGGGGAGAGCAGTTCTTC CASSSQGRGEQFF
many - TRBJ2-2 TRBV5-6 TGTGCCAGCAGGGAGGGACAGCTTTTCACCGGGGAGCTGTTTTTT CASREGQLFTGELFF
many - TRBJ1-6 TRBV5-1 TGCGCCAGCAGCCCTCGGCCGAATTCACCCCTCCACTTT CASSPRPNSPLHF
many - TRBJ1-1 TRBV4-2 TGTGCCAGCGGGGCGGGGAACACTGAAGCTTTCTTT CASGAGNTEAFF
many - TRBJ2-5 TRBV20-1 TGCAGTGCTAGAGGCCCGGGCCTCCTACAGTACTTC CSARGPGLLQYF
many TRBD2 TRBJ2-3 TRBV5-1 TGCGCCAGCAGCTCAAGCACTAGCGGGAGGTACACAGATACGCAGTATTTT CASSSSTSGRYTDTQYF
many - TRBJ2-1 TRBV29-1 TGCAGCGTTGAAATGGGGCGTGAGCAGTTCTTC CSVEMGREQFF
many - TRBJ2-4 TRBV29-1 TGCAGCGTTGAGCTTCGCAAAAACATTCAGTACTTC CSVELRKNIQYF
- - TRBJ2-7 TRBV29-1 TGCAGCGCTCAGGGGGGATCCTACGAGCAGTACTTC CSAQGGSYEQYF
few TRBD2 TRBJ2-1 TRBV20-1 TGCAGTGCTAGAGTGGGGGCTAGCGGGAGCTCCTACAATGAGCAGTTCTTC CSARVGASGSSYNEQFF
many - TRBJ2-3 TRBV6-6 TGTGCCAGCAGTTACCCCTCGACAGATACGCAGTATTTT CASSYPSTDTQYF
many - TRBJ2-5 TRBV3-1 TGTGCCAGCAGCCCCACGGGGGTAGAGACCCAGTACTTC CASSPTGVETQYF
- TRBD1 TRBJ2-6 TRBV20-1 TGCAGTGCTAGAGATCTCCAGGGGGCGAGCTCTGGGGCCAACGTCCTGACTTTC CSARDLQGASSGANVLTF
- - TRBJ2-1 TRBV5-1 TGCGCCAGCAGCTCGTCCTGGCGGGGCACCTACAATGAGCAGTTCTTC CASSSSWRGTYNEQFF
- - TRBJ1-2 TRBV6-2/TRBV6-3 TGTGCCAGCAGTTACACCTACACAGGGAGGACACTCTATGGCTACACCTTC CASSYTYTGRTLYGYTF
many TRBD1 TRBJ2-7 TRBV30 TGTGCCTGGAGGGGACAGGGGACCTACGAGCAGTACTTC CAWRGQGTYEQYF
many - TRBJ2-7 TRBV5-1 TGCGCCAGCAGCTTGGCCCCATCTGGCGAGCAGTACTTC CASSLAPSGEQYF
- - TRBJ2-6 TRBV25-1 TGTGCCAGCAGTGATCGCCGGCCTGGGGCCAACGTCCTGACTTTC CASSDRRPGANVLTF
few - TRBJ2-2 TRBV28 TGTGCCAGCACGCTGAAGGGCATGGGGGCCGGGGAGCTGTTTTTT CASTLKGMGAGELFF
- - TRBJ2-6 TRBV20-1 TGCAGTGCTAGAGATCAAAGGGCGCGACTCTCTGGGGCCAACGTCCTGACTTTC CSARDQRARLSGANVLTF
many TRBD1 TRBJ2-3 TRBV11-2 TGTGCCAGCAGCGAAGGGCCGGGACAGAGCACAGATACGCAGTATTTT CASSEGPGQSTDTQYF
many - TRBJ2-7 TRBV10-3 TGTGCCATCAGTGAGTCGAATCACTACGAGCAGTACTTC CAISESNHYEQYF
many - TRBJ2-1 TRBV4-2 TGTGCCAGCAGCCCGCTCGGGTCCTACACCAATGAGCAGTTCTTC CASSPLGSYTNEQFF
- TRBD2 TRBJ2-3 TRBV5-1 TGCGCCAGCAGCTTTAGACTAGCGGGAGTGGCGGATACGCAGTATTTT CASSFRLAGVADTQYF
few - TRBJ2-3 TRBV2 TGTGCCAGCAGTGATACGGCCCCCGATACGCAGTATTTT CASSDTAPDTQYF
- - TRBJ1-6 TRBV11-3 TGTGCCAGCAGCAGGACTACTGATAATTCACCCCTCCACTTT CASSRTTDNSPLHF
many - TRBJ1-5 TRBV6-6 TGTGCCACCCGAGAGGGTGCTCAGCCCCAGCATTTT CATREGAQPQHF
- - TRBJ1-2 TRBV12-3/TRBV12-4 TGTGCCAGCAGTTTAGGAGAACGGGGGGGGAGCGGCTACACCTTC CASSLGERGGSGYTF
many - TRBJ2-3 TRBV10-3 TGTGCCATCAGCGGCGGGGCTAGCACAGATACGCAGTATTTT CAISGGASTDTQYF
- - TRBJ2-1 TRBV5-1 TGCGCCAGCAGCTTGGCCAGGACGCAGGATTACAATGAGCAGTTCTTC CASSLARTQDYNEQFF
many TRBD1 TRBJ2-7 TRBV18 TGTGCCAGCTCACCAGGGACAGGACTGTACGAGCAGTACTTC CASSPGTGLYEQYF
few - TRBJ1-2 TRBV6-5 TGTGCCAGCAGTTACGCGACAGGAGTTAACTATGGCTACACCTTC CASSYATGVNYGYTF
many - TRBJ2-1 TRBV28 TGTGCCAGCAGTGGAGGGCCTTACAATGAGCAGTTCTTC CASSGGPYNEQFF
many - TRBJ2-7 TRBV29-1 TGCAGCGTCCGGGACGGACTCTACGAGCAGTACTTC CSVRDGLYEQYF
many TRBD2 TRBJ2-1 TRBV5-1 TGCGCCAGCAGCTCCCTAGCGGGAGGGACCTACAATGAGCAGTTCTTC CASSSLAGGTYNEQFF
many - TRBJ1-2 TRBV11-1 TGTGCCAGCAGCCCCACCGGGATCGTAACGGAAGGCTACACCTTC CASSPTGIVTEGYTF
few - TRBJ2-7 TRBV14 TGTGCCAGCAGCCAAGATTTCGGGGTGTTTCAGTACTTC CASSQDFGVFQYF
many - TRBJ2-5 TRBV6-1 TGTGCCAGCAGAGAAAGATCGAGACCTAATCGGGAGACCCAGTACTTC CASRERSRPNRETQYF